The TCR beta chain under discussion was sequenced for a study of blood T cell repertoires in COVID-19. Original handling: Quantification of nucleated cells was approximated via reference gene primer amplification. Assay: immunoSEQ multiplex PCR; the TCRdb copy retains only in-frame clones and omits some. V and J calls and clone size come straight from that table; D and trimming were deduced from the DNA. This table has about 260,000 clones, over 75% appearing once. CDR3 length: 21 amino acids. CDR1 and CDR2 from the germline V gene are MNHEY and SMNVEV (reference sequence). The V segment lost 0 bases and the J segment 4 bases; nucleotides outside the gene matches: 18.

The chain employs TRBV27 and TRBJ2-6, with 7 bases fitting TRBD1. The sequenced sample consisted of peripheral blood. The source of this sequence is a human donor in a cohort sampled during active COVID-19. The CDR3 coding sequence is TGTGCCAGCAGTTTATCGATTCCTAACTACAGGGGAGACGCCGGGGCCAACGTCCTGACTTTC. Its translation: CASSLSIPNYRGDAGANVLTF.